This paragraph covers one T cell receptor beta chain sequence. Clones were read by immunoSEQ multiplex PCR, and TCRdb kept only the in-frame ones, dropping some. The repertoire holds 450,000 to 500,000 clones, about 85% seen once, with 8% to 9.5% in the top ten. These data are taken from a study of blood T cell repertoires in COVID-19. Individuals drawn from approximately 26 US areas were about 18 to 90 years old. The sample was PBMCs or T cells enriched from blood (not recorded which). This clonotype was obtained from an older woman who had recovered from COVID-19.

The CDR3 sequence: CATSDRGGGEGYTF. CDR3 coding DNA: TGTGCCACCAGTGATAGGGGAGGAGGTGAGGGCTACACCTTC. V is TRBV24-1 and J is TRBJ1-2; TRBD1 is a possible D gene (5 bases). The germline gives CDR1 KGHDR, CDR2 SFDVKD. Trimming pared 3 bases from V and 8 bases from J, leaving 15 bases between. The CDR3 has 14 amino acids.